These T cell receptor beta chains were read from a single sample in a study of blood T cell repertoires in COVID-19. Libraries were prepared by immunoSEQ multiplex PCR; TCRdb keeps only in-frame clonotypes and omits some of them. The table has about 64,000 clones, approximately 90% seen once. The sample taken for sequencing was peripheral blood. Receptor source: a man between 45 and 60 years old with active COVID-19. Each CDR3 is given with its conserved first and last residue. A D gene is named only where the DNA matches it firmly. The size field is filled for only some rows; it gives once, few, many or a size class.

j_gene,abundance,v_gene,d_gene,CDR3nt,CDR3aa
TRBJ1-1,.,TRBV5-1,.,TGCGCCAGCAGCCCCTCCCGGCCTACAGAGAACACTGAAGCTTTCTTT,CASSPSRPTENTEAFF
TRBJ2-1,.,TRBV6-1,TRBD2,TGTGCCAGCAGTGAACTAGCCCGGAGCGGGAAGAATGAGCAGTTCTTC,CASSELARSGKNEQFF
TRBJ2-7,.,TRBV19,TRBD1,TGTGCCAGTAGTCAAGGGACAGGGGTCTCCTACGAGCAGTACTTC,CASSQGTGVSYEQYF
TRBJ2-1,.,TRBV28,.,TGTGCCAGCAGTTCACCCGGGAGCTCCTACAATGAGCAGTTCTTC,CASSSPGSSYNEQFF
TRBJ2-7,.,TRBV5-5,TRBD1,TGTGCCAGCAGCCTTACACCGGGACAGGTGTACGAGCAGTACTTC,CASSLTPGQVYEQYF
TRBJ2-7,.,TRBV25-1,TRBD1,TGTGCCAGCAGTACACCCTCGACAGGGGCAAGCTCCTACGAGCAGTACTTC,CASSTPSTGASSYEQYF
TRBJ1-1,.,TRBV9,.,TGTGCCAGCAGCGCCCTGATTACAGGCGGGGACACTGAAGCTTTCTTT,CASSALITGGDTEAFF
TRBJ2-3,.,TRBV10-3,.,TGTGCCATCAGTGACTTTCAGGCGAGAGTTAGCACAGATACGCAGTATTTT,CAISDFQARVSTDTQYF
TRBJ1-6,.,TRBV21-1,.,TGTGCCAGCAGCACCGGGGACAGGAGCTCCTATAATTCACCCCTCCACTTT,CASSTGDRSSYNSPLHF
TRBJ2-1,.,TRBV3-1/TRBV3-2,.,TGTGCCAGCAGCCTCCAGAGGGCGTTCTCCTACAATGAGCAGTTCTTC,CASSLQRAFSYNEQFF
TRBJ1-2,.,TRBV4-1,.,TGCGCCAGCAGCCTCTCTCGGGGGTATGGATCGATAGGCTATGGCTACACCTTC,CASSLSRGYGSIGYGYTF
TRBJ2-2,.,TRBV11-2,TRBD1,TGTGCCAGCAGCTTGACAGGGTATAACACCGGGGAGCTGTTTTTT,CASSLTGYNTGELFF
TRBJ2-6,.,TRBV19,TRBD1,TGTGCCAGTAGTCCACCGACAGGGGCTGGGGCCAACGTCCTGACTTTC,CASSPPTGAGANVLTF
TRBJ1-1,.,TRBV19,TRBD1,TGTGCCAGTAGGGAAGGGGGCTTAAAATTGAACACTGAAGCTTTCTTT,CASREGGLKLNTEAFF
TRBJ2-5,.,TRBV27,TRBD1,TGTGCCAGCAGTTTATTTACAGGGGGCAGTGAGACCCAGTACTTC,CASSLFTGGSETQYF
TRBJ1-2,few,TRBV23-1,.,TGCGCCAGCAGTCAAAACCCCAGGGGACACTATGGCTACACCTTC,CASSQNPRGHYGYTF
TRBJ2-1,.,TRBV27,.,TGTGCCAGCAGTTTACAGGGGTCCCCGTGGGAGCAGTTCTTC,CASSLQGSPWEQFF
TRBJ1-4,once,TRBV7-9,.,TGTGCCAGCAGACCTCCGATCAGGGAAGGCGAAAAACTGTTTTTT,CASRPPIREGEKLFF
TRBJ2-3,.,TRBV28,TRBD2,TGTGCCAGCAGCCACCCCGGGACTACCGGAGATACGCAGTATTTT,CASSHPGTTGDTQYF
TRBJ1-4,.,TRBV4-2,.,TGTGCCAGCAGCCAAGTGCCACAGGGCGGGTATGAAAAACTGTTTTTT,CASSQVPQGGYEKLFF
TRBJ1-2,.,TRBV27,TRBD1,TGTGCCAGCAGTCCCCGGACACAGGGGGGGGGCTACACCTTC,CASSPRTQGGGYTF
TRBJ1-2,.,TRBV6-5,TRBD1,TGTGCCAGCAGTCCCGGGGACAGCTATGGCTACACCTTC,CASSPGDSYGYTF
TRBJ1-5,many,TRBV5-1,.,TGCGCCAGCAGCTTGGAAGTTTTGCTAAACAATCAGCCCCAGCATTTT,CASSLEVLLNNQPQHF
TRBJ2-7,.,TRBV19,.,TGTGCCAGTAGTATCTTCAAGGCGGAGGAGCAGTACTTC,CASSIFKAEEQYF
TRBJ2-7,.,TRBV20-1,.,TGCAGTGCTAGAGACCGGGGAGAGCAGTACTTC,CSARDRGEQYF
TRBJ2-3,.,TRBV6-1,TRBD2,TGTGCCAGCAGTGAAACGCTAGCGGGGGGAGATACGCAGTATTTT,CASSETLAGGDTQYF
TRBJ2-2,.,TRBV12-5,.,TGTGCTAGTGAAATATCTAGGGGTTTCGAGGAGCTGTTTTTT,CASEISRGFEELFF
TRBJ1-6,.,TRBV2,TRBD1,TGTGCCAGCAGTCTACAGGGACAGCGTACTAATTCACCCCTCCACTTT,CASSLQGQRTNSPLHF
TRBJ2-7,.,TRBV7-9,TRBD2,TGTGCCAGCACCCCCGCGGGGGGTGGCAGCCTCTACGAGCAGTACTTC,CASTPAGGGSLYEQYF
TRBJ2-6,.,TRBV10-1,TRBD2,TGCGCCGACCACCTGCTGCGGGAGACTCCTGGGGCCAACGTCCTGACTTTC,CADHLLRETPGANVLTF
TRBJ1-6,.,TRBV20-1,.,TGCAGTGCCTCTTCAGATTCACCCCTCCACTTT,CSASSDSPLHF
TRBJ2-1,.,TRBV7-3,.,TGTGCCAGCAGCTTAAAGGTTGGGCCGAACCCCCCAAACTCCTACAATGAGCAGTTCTTC,CASSLKVGPNPPNSYNEQFF
TRBJ1-6,.,TRBV11-2,.,TGTGCCAGCAGCTTGGACCGGGGTCTTAGGTGGCCCCTCCACTTT,CASSLDRGLRWPLHF
TRBJ2-7,.,TRBV9,.,TGTGCCAGCAGCTCGAGCGGGTTTTCCTACGAGCAGTACTTC,CASSSSGFSYEQYF
TRBJ2-2,few,TRBV10-3,.,TGTGCCATCACTGACAATCTAGGGGAGCTGTTTTTT,CAITDNLGELFF
TRBJ2-3,.,TRBV7-2,.,TGTGCCAGCAGCTTATCAGCGGGTGCAGATACGCAGTATTTT,CASSLSAGADTQYF
TRBJ1-5,.,TRBV12-5,TRBD1,TGTGCTAGTGCTAATGACAGGGGGCAGGGCAATCAGCCCCAGCATTTT,CASANDRGQGNQPQHF
TRBJ1-1,.,TRBV2,TRBD1,TGTGCCAGCAGCCCCGGGACAGGGGTTGACACTGAAGCTTTCTTT,CASSPGTGVDTEAFF
TRBJ2-7,once,TRBV5-4,TRBD2,TGTGCCAGCAGCTCAGCCTTAACTAGCGGGGCCTACGAGCAGTACTTC,CASSSALTSGAYEQYF
TRBJ1-1,.,TRBV11-2,.,TGTGCCAGCAGCCCGACCACGAGCGGCACTGAAGCTTTCTTT,CASSPTTSGTEAFF
TRBJ2-6,.,TRBV7-3,.,TGTGCCAGCAGCAAGCAGGCGACCCTGGGCCTATCTGGGGCCAACGTCCTGACTTTC,CASSKQATLGLSGANVLTF
TRBJ2-1,.,TRBV6-1,.,TGTGCCAGCAGTGCCTCGTTAGGCGGGGCCGAGCGGGAGCAGTTCTTC,CASSASLGGAEREQFF
TRBJ2-3,.,TRBV7-2,TRBD2,TGTGCCAGCAGCTTATATTGGCGGGAGTTTAGCACAGATACGCAGTATTTT,CASSLYWREFSTDTQYF
TRBJ2-7,.,TRBV7-2,.,TGTGCCAGCAGCTTAGGGCCTTCTTCCCTCGAGCAGTACTTC,CASSLGPSSLEQYF
TRBJ1-1,.,TRBV6-5,TRBD1,TGTGCCAGCAGTTCGGGACAGTACACTGAAGCTTTCTTT,CASSSGQYTEAFF
TRBJ1-1,.,TRBV11-2,.,TGTGCCAGCAGCCCCGAATGGGGAGAGGGGAACACTGAAGCTTTCTTT,CASSPEWGEGNTEAFF
TRBJ1-2,.,TRBV5-1,TRBD1,TGCGCCAGCAGCTGGGGAGCAGGGGGGTATGGCTACACCTTC,CASSWGAGGYGYTF
TRBJ1-2,.,TRBV19,TRBD1,TGTGCCAGTAGCTCGGACAGGAGGCTCGCTGGCTACACCTTC,CASSSDRRLAGYTF
TRBJ2-2,many,TRBV3-1/TRBV3-2,TRBD1,TGTGCCAGCAGTCGACAGGGGAGCACCGGGGAGCTGTTTTTT,CASSRQGSTGELFF
TRBJ1-5,few,TRBV28,TRBD1,TGTGCCAGCATTACAGGGGGCGGCTATAGCAATCAGCCCCAGCATTTT,CASITGGGYSNQPQHF
TRBJ1-3,.,TRBV6-5,.,TGTGCCAGCAGGCAGGACTCTGGAAACACCATATATTTT,CASRQDSGNTIYF
TRBJ1-5,.,TRBV3-1/TRBV3-2,.,TGTGCCAGCAGCCAGATGCGGAGTCAGCCCCAGCATTTT,CASSQMRSQPQHF
TRBJ1-6,.,TRBV3-1/TRBV3-2,TRBD1,TGTGCCAGCAGCCAAAGGGACAGGCGGAATTCACCCCTCCACTTT,CASSQRDRRNSPLHF
TRBJ2-3,.,TRBV5-4,TRBD2,TGTGCCAGCAGCTACCGGGAGGGTCGGACAGATACGCAGTATTTT,CASSYREGRTDTQYF
TRBJ2-7,.,TRBV3-1/TRBV3-2,TRBD1,TGTGCCAGCAGCCAGCAGGGGGCTACCTACGAGCAGTACTTC,CASSQQGATYEQYF